A single T cell receptor (beta chain) is shown here with its context. The CDR3 sequence is 17 residues long. With 0 bases clipped from V and 4 bases from J, the junction kept 6 bases outside the gene matches. Germline V lookup: CDR1 SGHRS, CDR2 YFSETQ. Each CDR3 protein is one row after TCRdb ran MiXCR on the 5' RACE reads. The table includes 500,000 to 700,000 distinct CDR3 sequences, roughly 21% detected once. These data originate in a study of T cells after yellow fever vaccination. The genes are TRBV5-1 and TRBJ2-6, with 8 bases identical to TRBD1. This TCR was sampled from a man aged 30 to 39 who received the YFV17D yellow fever vaccine. The input for sequencing was PBMCs, taken 15 days after the yellow fever booster vaccination. The CDR3 region has the DNA TGCGCCAGCAGCTTGGAAGGGCAGGGGGCAGGGGCCAACGTCCTGACTTTC. Translation gives CASSLEGQGAGANVLTF.